This TCR beta chain was recorded in a study of early T cells in non-severe SARS-CoV-2 infection. Whole-study context: The authors sequenced bulk RNA from unsorted whole blood, leaving chains unpaired.

CDR1 is DFQATT and CDR2 is SNEGSKA in the germline V gene (reference sequence). With V trimmed by 5 bases and J by 8 bases, 15 bases remained unmatched. The CDR3 contains 16 residues. Individual cDNA molecules received unique molecular identifiers. TCRdb recomputed calls from the 5' RACE reads with MiXCR, one row per CDR3 protein. The sample consists of 34,000 or so distinct CDR3 sequences, about 10% of them appearing once. Sequencing was performed on whole blood. The V call is TRBV20-1, the J call TRBJ2-2, with 9 nucleotides matching TRBD1. This TCR derives from an adult who was a healthcare worker with PCR-confirmed SARS-CoV-2 infection or an uninfected control (not recorded which). As DNA, the CDR3 is TGCAGTGCTTCAATCCCCGGGACAGGGCCCCCTGGGGAGCTGTTTTTT. Translating it yields CSASIPGTGPPGELFF.